This T cell receptor beta chain was retrieved from a study of blood T cell repertoires in COVID-19. Looking at the study overall: Sites in the United States, Italy and Spain provided acute and convalescent COVID-19 samples. The analysed material was cDNA or gDNA that came from T cells, B-cell-depleted T cells, or PBMCs.

In the authors' workflow: The authors estimated nucleated cell counts from reference gene primer amplification. Clones were sequenced by immunoSEQ multiplex PCR, and TCRdb holds only the in-frame ones, with some missing. V and J calls and clone size are those listed in that table; D and trimming were worked out from the DNA. The repertoire holds about 140,000 clones, 70% to 90% seen once, with under 7% in the top ten. V shed 2 bases and J shed 5 bases, with 9 bases lying between them. Germline assignment: CDR1 MDHEN and CDR2 SYDVKM. The CDR3 length is 14 residues. The rearrangement uses TRBV28 and TRBJ2-2; D is possibly TRBD2 (6 bases). The clonotype comes from a human donor in a cohort sampled during active COVID-19. Input material: peripheral blood. CDR3 nucleotides: TGTGCCAGCAGTTTAATTGGGGGGACCGGGGAGCTGTTTTTT. Translated, it gives CASSLIGGTGELFF.